A selection of T cell receptor beta chains follows, all from one sample in a study of T-cell reconstitution after alpha-beta-depleted transplantation in children. Each CDR3 protein gets one entry after TCRdb re-called the PCR reads with MiXCR. This sample yields about 540,000 distinct CDR3 sequences, of which approximately 20% are seen a single time; 3% to 3.5% belongs to the top ten. The starting material was PBMCs from the stem cell graft donor, obtained from the stem cell graft. Every receptor here comes from a human donor who donated a stem cell graft to a child with acute lymphoblastic leukemia. The CDR3 runs from the conserved cysteine through the conserved F or W. The order of the fields is clone size, D gene, J gene, V gene, CDR3 DNA, CDR3 protein. A D gene is named only where the DNA matches it firmly. Size is omitted from some rows. Given values are once, few, many or a class for expanded clones.

>.|.|TRBJ1-1|TRBV12-3/TRBV12-4
TGTGCCAGCAGTTCCAATGGGGGTAAAGGGTTGGCTTTCTTT
CASSSNGGKGLAFF
>few|TRBD2|TRBJ2-1|TRBV2
TGTGCCAGCAGTGTCCTAGCGGGAGCAGGCAATGAGCAGTTCTTC
CASSVLAGAGNEQFF
>many|.|TRBJ2-7|TRBV9
TGTGCCAGCAGTCTTAGCGGACTCTCCTACGAGCAGTACTTC
CASSLSGLSYEQYF
>few|TRBD1|TRBJ2-7|TRBV5-6
TGTGCCAGCAGCCCCCGGGACAGGGGCGAGCAGTACTTC
CASSPRDRGEQYF
>few|.|TRBJ2-7|TRBV29-1
TGCAGCGCTTTGCTACACCAAAGTGGAACCTACGAGCAGTACTTC
CSALLHQSGTYEQYF
>.|TRBD2|TRBJ2-3|TRBV18
TGTGCCAGCTCACCTCCGCGCGCGGGAGGGCAGGATACGCAGTATTTT
CASSPPRAGGQDTQYF
>few|.|TRBJ1-1|TRBV18
TGTGCCAGCTCACTAGTCCGGGGAGGGACTGAAGCTTTCTTT
CASSLVRGGTEAFF
>many|.|TRBJ2-3|TRBV4-1
TGCGCCAGCAGCCAAGATGGACGGAGAGGGGGGGTTAGAGCAGATACGCAGTATTTT
CASSQDGRRGGVRADTQYF
>.|.|TRBJ1-1|TRBV5-1
TGCGCCAGCAGCTTGGTGGCAGGGACTGAAGCTTTCTTT
CASSLVAGTEAFF
>few|.|TRBJ1-1|TRBV27
TGTGCCAGCGGGGGGTGGACGGGGAACACTGAAGCTTTCTTT
CASGGWTGNTEAFF
>.|.|TRBJ1-2|TRBV5-6
TGTGCCAGCAGCATGTGGACCTTTCGGGGTGGCTACACCTTC
CASSMWTFRGGYTF
>few|.|TRBJ2-3|TRBV7-9
TGTGCCAGCAGCTTACCCAGGGACCAAGCAAGCACAGATACGCAGTATTTT
CASSLPRDQASTDTQYF
>few|.|TRBJ2-7|TRBV5-1
TGCGCCAGCAGCTCAGGGATAGCCACCCACGAGCAGTACTTC
CASSSGIATHEQYF
>.|.|TRBJ2-1|TRBV5-1
TGCGCCAGCAGCTTGGCTTCTCTCCGGGACTCCTACAATGAGCAGTTCTTC
CASSLASLRDSYNEQFF
>.|.|TRBJ2-2|TRBV2
TGTGCCAGCAGTTCGGCTACTTCCAAGACAGAGCCGAACACCGGGGAGCTGTTTTTT
CASSSATSKTEPNTGELFF
>.|TRBD1|TRBJ1-2|TRBV20-1
TGCAGTGGAACAGGGGTTGGCTACACCTTC
CSGTGVGYTF
>few|.|TRBJ2-7|TRBV21-1
TGTGCCAGCAGCAAAGGGGGAGGGGACAGGGGGCGCGAGCAGTACTTC
CASSKGGGDRGREQYF
>.|.|TRBJ1-5|TRBV3-1
TGTGCCAGCAGCCTACTTTCGTCCCAGCCCCAGCATTTT
CASSLLSSQPQHF
>few|.|TRBJ2-1|TRBV24-1
TGTGCCACCAGTGATTTAATTACAGGCAAGGTCAATGAGCAGTTCTTC
CATSDLITGKVNEQFF
>.|.|TRBJ1-2|TRBV9
TGTGCCAGCAGCTCTAGCGGGACACCGAACTATGGCTACACCTTC
CASSSSGTPNYGYTF
>.|.|TRBJ1-3|TRBV19
TGTGCCGTGTTTGACGGCTACTCTGGAAACACCATATATTTT
CAVFDGYSGNTIYF
>many|.|TRBJ2-7|TRBV4-1
TGCGCCAGCAGCAACCCCGGACACGCTGAGCAGTACTTC
CASSNPGHAEQYF
>few|TRBD1|TRBJ2-7|TRBV5-6
TGTGCCAGCAGCACCGGGACAGGCCCTTCCGAGCAGTACTTC
CASSTGTGPSEQYF
>.|.|TRBJ2-7|TRBV15
TGTGCCACCAGCAGAGATCGAGAGCAGTACTTC
CATSRDREQYF
>few|TRBD1|TRBJ2-1|TRBV6-1
TGTGCCAGCAGGGTCCTTGGGACAGCTAATTACAATGAGCAGTTCTTC
CASRVLGTANYNEQFF
>few|.|TRBJ2-7|TRBV20-1
TGCAGTGCTAGAAACAGGAACTCCTACGAGCAGTACTTC
CSARNRNSYEQYF
>.|.|TRBJ1-2|TRBV27
TGTGCCAGCAGTTCAGGGCCCTTCTATGGCTACACCTTC
CASSSGPFYGYTF
>few|TRBD2|TRBJ2-7|TRBV3-1
TGTGCCAGCAGCCAAGGCCTAGCGGGAGAGTACGAGCAGTACTTC
CASSQGLAGEYEQYF
>few|.|TRBJ1-1|TRBV12-3/TRBV12-4
TGTGCCAGCAGTTTGCACACTAACACTGAAGCTTTCTTT
CASSLHTNTEAFF